The T cell receptor beta chain under discussion was sequenced for a study of shared clonotypes between healthy human individuals. About the research overall: The study drew on a couple of women and a few men aged 18 to 49 as donors.

Germline CDR1 reads SEHNR; CDR2 reads FQNEAQ (reference sequence). V dropped 8 bases and J dropped 3 bases, with 17 bases sitting between them. The CDR3 has 14 residues. Assay used: immunoSEQ multiplex PCR; TCRdb lists only in-frame clones, some missing. The sample holds 800,000 to 950,000 clones, around 96% seen once. Positively selected for CCR7, the CD45RO-negative cells used as naive CD8 cells excluded terminally differentiated effector memory CD45RA+ cells. Donors comprised healthy HIV-negative adults lacking recent acute infections or vaccinations. This sequence was found in a man in his thirties or forties in good health. The sample comprised naive CD8+ T cells sorted from blood. The rearrangement uses TRBV7-9 and TRBJ2-7; D unresolved. The CDR3 is CASSLSTKDYEQYF. The CDR3 nucleotides are TGTGCCAGCTCCCTCTCTACAAAAGACTACGAGCAGTACTTC.